The 29 T cell receptor beta chains listed next were all sequenced from one sample in a study of blood T cells in healthy people across ages. Using a J-beta primer mix together with a sample-barcoded 5' primer, a second PCR was run for about 7 to 12 cycles. TCRdb ran MiXCR on the 5' RACE reads and lists one entry per CDR3 protein. Counted here are 980,000 or so distinct CDR3 sequences, about 44% occurring once; the ten biggest clones make up around an eighth. Sequencing used blood. These receptors all come from a man aged 30 to 45 in good health.

This clonotype has more than one count but fewer than ten. The rearrangement links TRBV7-2 to TRBJ2-7; 7 bases map to TRBD2. Germline V gene data show CDR1 as SGHTA and CDR2 as FQGNSA. Trimming cost V 5 bases and J 0 bases; bases outside gene matches: 7. The CDR3 covers 15 residues. The CDR3 sequence is CASSPGGGSSYEQYF. CDR3 DNA: TGTGCCAGCAGCCCTGGGGGAGGGAGCTCCTACGAGCAGTACTTC. The complete variable domain, with remaining parts taken from reference TRBV7-2 and TRBJ2-7, reads GAGVSQSPSNKVTEKGKDVELRCDPISGHTALYWYRQSLGQGLEFLIYFQGNSAPDKSGLPSDRFSAERTGGSVSTLTIQRTQQEDSAVYLCASSPGGGSSYEQYFGPGTRLTVT.

This clonotype was detected only a few times. V and J are TRBV7-2 and TRBJ1-6; D remains ambiguous. The CDR3 sequence is 13 residues long. CDR1 SGHTA and CDR2 FQGNSA come from the germline V gene. The V end was cut by 5 bases, the J end by 7 bases, with 9 bases between. The CDR3: CASSRSGNSPLHF. CDR3 nucleotide sequence: TGTGCCAGCAGCCGCTCCGGGAATTCACCCCTCCACTTT.

This clonotype was recorded a few times. The chain employs TRBV28 and TRBJ2-5; either TRBD1 or TRBD2 may fit D (6 bases each). CDR1 MDHEN and CDR2 SYDVKM come from the germline V gene. Deletions cut 6 bases from V and 5 bases from J, with 16 bases between. The length of the CDR3 is 14 residues. CDR3 in amino acids: CASRTGSRGETQYF. In DNA form, the CDR3 reads TGTGCCAGCAGAACAGGGAGTCGGGGGGAGACCCAGTACTTC.

The chain employs TRBV6-1 and TRBJ2-6; the match to TRBD1 covers 8 bases. V was clipped by 6 bases and J by 4 bases; unmatched bases: 17. The CDR3 covers 19 residues. The germline V gene encodes CDR1 MNHNS and CDR2 SASEGT. CDR3 in amino acids: CASSRRPGQVHNGANVLTF. CDR3 nucleotides: TGTGCCAGCAGCCGACGACCGGGACAGGTTCATAACGGGGCCAACGTCCTGACTTTC.

The chain carries TRBV20-1 and TRBJ1-5; no definite D call. V lost 6 bases and J 4 bases, leaving 13 bases between the germline ends. CDR1 and CDR2 (germline): DFQATT, SNEGSKA (reference sequence). There are 13 residues in the CDR3. The CDR3 region is CSALESGNQPQHF. The CDR3 region has the DNA TGCAGTGCGCTGGAGAGTGGAAATCAGCCCCAGCATTTT.

The chain joins TRBV28 to TRBJ2-7; TRBD1 aligns across 7 bases. V shed 5 bases, J shed 3 bases, and the junction held 4 bases outside the gene matches. Germline CDR1 is MDHEN and CDR2 is SYDVKM. The CDR3 is 13 residues long. DNA of the CDR3: TGTGCCAGCAGTGGACAGGATCTCTACGAGCAGTACTTC. This codes for CASSGQDLYEQYF.

The sample holds a few counts of this clonotype. The chain carries TRBV7-2 and TRBJ2-1; D is unresolved. The CDR3 runs to 14 residues. Germline V gene lookup returns CDR1 SGHTA and CDR2 FQGNSA. V lost 7 bases and J lost 7, with 17 bases in between. CDR3 amino acids: CASIAVSALNEQFF. The DNA for the CDR3 is TGTGCCAGCATCGCAGTCTCGGCTTTAAATGAGCAGTTCTTC.

The chain employs TRBV5-1 and TRBJ2-7, with 8 nucleotides matching TRBD2. Trimming cost V 0 bases and J 5 bases; bases outside gene matches: 7. Germline V gene lookup returns CDR1 SGHRS and CDR2 YFSETQ. The CDR3 extends over 15 amino acids. This chain's CDR3 is CASSLDGTSVDEQYF. The CDR3 DNA reads as TGCGCCAGCAGCTTGGATGGGACTAGTGTCGACGAGCAGTACTTC.

This clonotype was observed once. CDR3 protein: CASSDLRANTGELFF. The CDR3 DNA sequence: TGCGCCAGCAGCGATCTAAGGGCGAACACCGGGGAGCTGTTTTTT. The V call is TRBV5-1, the J call TRBJ2-2; no definite D call. Germline CDR1 and CDR2: SGHRS and YFSETQ. CDR3 length: 15 amino acids. The V end lost 4 bases, the J end lost 0 bases, and 10 bases lay between the germline ends.

The CDR3 sequence is CASSVAPEPSYEQYF. The CDR3 region has the DNA TGTGCCAGCAGCGTAGCCCCAGAACCGAGCTACGAGCAGTACTTC. The chain carries TRBV9 and TRBJ2-7; the D is unclear. This CDR3 is built from 15 residues. The germline V gene has CDR1 SGDLS and CDR2 YYNGEE. V lost 0 bases to trimming and J lost 3 bases, with 13 bases between them.

This chain joins TRBV12-3 or TRBV12-4 and TRBJ2-1; 9 bases are shared with TRBD2. There are 15 residues in the CDR3. V lost 5 bases, J lost 2 bases, and 4 bases stayed unmatched. The CDR3 sequence is CASSPSGVAYNEQFF. CDR3 DNA sequence: TGTGCCAGCAGTCCTAGCGGGGTCGCCTACAATGAGCAGTTCTTC.

The chain recombines TRBV27 with TRBJ2-5; the D gene is possibly TRBD2 (6 bases). Looked up from germline, CDR1 is MNHEY and CDR2 is SMNVEV (reference sequence). V was shortened by 0 bases and J by 1 base, with 12 bases between the two germline ends. This CDR3 is 16 amino acids long. This CDR3 reads CASSLSPRLVQETQYF. CDR3 in DNA: TGTGCCAGCAGTTTATCGCCCCGACTAGTCCAAGAGACCCAGTACTTC.

The V gene is TRBV7-2, the J gene TRBJ2-7; D may be TRBD2 (6 bases). The DNA end is more similar to TRBJ2-4, so the J call may be wrong. The CDR3 loop spans 14 amino acids. Germline lookup yields CDR1 SGHTA and CDR2 FQGNSA. The CDR3 here is CASSSAGRLNIQYF. The DNA of the CDR3 is TGTGCCAGCAGCTCGGCGGGGAGGCTTAACATTCAGTACTTC.

V is TRBV3-1 and J is TRBJ1-6, with unresolved D. The V gene's germline CDR1 is LGHDT and CDR2 YNNKEL (reference sequence). The CDR3 extends over 13 amino acids. Trimming took off 0 bases at V and 10 bases at J, with 7 bases between the two ends. The CDR3 DNA reads as TGTGCCAGCAGCCAAGATGGCACCTCACCCCTCCACTTT. Residues: CASSQDGTSPLHF.

V and J are TRBV6-1 and TRBJ1-1; D call uncertain. Germline loops: CDR1 MNHNS, CDR2 SASEGT. With 4 bases removed from V and 4 bases from J, the gap between germline ends came to 16 bases. CDR3 length: 15 amino acids. DNA of the CDR3: TGTGCCAGCAGTGGGGGAGAGTTGGGTAGCACTGAAGCTTTCTTT. This encodes CASSGGELGSTEAFF.

CDR3 DNA: TGTGCCAGCAGCTTACTACGCGGCACAGGGGAGTATGGCTACACCTTC. Translation: CASSLLRGTGEYGYTF. This chain uses TRBV7-2 with TRBJ1-2; 7 bases fit TRBD1. The CDR3 spans 16 residues. Germline V gene sequence: CDR1 SGHTA, CDR2 FQGNSA. With 2 bases clipped from V and 5 bases from J, the junction kept 11 bases outside the gene matches. The full variable domain, completed using reference TRBV7-2 and TRBJ1-2, is GAGVSQSPSNKVTEKGKDVELRCDPISGHTALYWYRQSLGQGLEFLIYFQGNSAPDKSGLPSDRFSAERTGGSVSTLTIQRTQQEDSAVYLCASSLLRGTGEYGYTFGSGTRLTVV.

The chain recombines TRBV6-5 with TRBJ2-7; 9 nucleotides line up with TRBD1. Germline loops: CDR1 MNHEY, CDR2 SVGAGI. J lost 4 bases, V lost 2 bases, and 9 bases had no gene match. The CDR3 spans 16 residues. CDR3 residues: CASSYGTGTWGYEQYF. The CDR3 bases are TGTGCCAGCAGTTACGGGACAGGGACCTGGGGATACGAGCAGTACTTC.

The sample holds a few counts of this clonotype. This rearrangement joins TRBV21-1 to TRBJ2-3; the D call of TRBD1 is as the table states it, not checked on the DNA. TRBV21-1 constitutes a pseudogene. This CDR3 is 15 amino acids long. The CDR3 protein is CASGPSGGWADTQYF. CDR3 nucleotide sequence: TGTGCCAGCGGACCTTCAGGGGGCTGGGCAGATACGCAGTATTTT.

This clonotype was seen a few times. This chain uses TRBV7-2 with TRBJ1-4, with D tentatively TRBD1 (6 bases). Trimming took 4 bases from V and 7 from J, leaving 10 bases between them. Germline V lookup: CDR1 SGHTA, CDR2 FQGNSA. The CDR3 spans 13 residues. CDR3 DNA sequence: TGTGCCAGCAGCTCCAGGACAGCTGAAAAACTGTTTTTT. Its translation: CASSSRTAEKLFF.

The chain links TRBV27 to TRBJ1-6, with D tentatively TRBD1 (5 bases). V was clipped by 2 bases and J by 7 bases, with 21 bases between them. This CDR3 is 18 amino acids long. The germline gives CDR1 MNHEY, CDR2 SMNVEV (reference sequence). CDR3 sequence (DNA): TGTGCCAGCAGTTTAGGGAGCGTCCGGGGCGTTGTGAATTCACCCCTCCACTTT. This gives the protein CASSLGSVRGVVNSPLHF.

This clonotype has more than one count but fewer than ten. This chain connects TRBV6-1 to TRBJ2-7; no firm D call. The CDR3 consists of 15 residues. Trimming stripped 3 bases from V and 4 bases from J, with 16 bases between. Germline V CDR1 and CDR2: MNHNS, SASEGT. The CDR3 sequence: CASSEAPFDGYEQYF. CDR3 DNA sequence: TGTGCCAGCAGTGAGGCTCCTTTTGACGGTTACGAGCAGTACTTC.

This clonotype was seen more than once but under ten times. The rearrangement joins TRBV28 to TRBJ2-5, with TRBD1 as a possible D gene (5 bases). There are 12 residues in the CDR3. V gave up 5 bases and J gave up 7 bases, with 11 bases separating them. Germline CDR1 and CDR2: MDHEN and SYDVKM. The CDR3 reads CASSPTDRTQYF. DNA of the CDR3: TGTGCCAGCAGTCCTACCGACAGGACCCAGTACTTC.

The chain links TRBV29-1 to TRBJ1-2, with TRBD1 identical over 7 bases. CDR3 length: 15 residues. CDR1 SQVTM and CDR2 ANQGSEA come from the germline V gene. The trim removed 5 bases at V and 5 bases at J, leaving 14 bases unmatched. The DNA of the CDR3 is TGCAGCGTTTACCTACAGGGGCGCTTGGAGTATGGCTACACCTTC. Translation gives CSVYLQGRLEYGYTF.

The CDR3 here is CASSQSRGNEQYF. CDR3 coding DNA: TGTGCCAGCAGTCAGAGCAGGGGCAATGAGCAGTACTTC. This chain connects TRBV12-3 or TRBV12-4 to TRBJ2-1; D perhaps matches TRBD1 (6 bases). The tail of the sequence fits TRBJ2-7 better, so the J call may be wrong. The CDR3 loop spans 13 amino acids.

A few counts support this clonotype. J is TRBJ1-4 and V is TRBV29-1; the D gene is possibly TRBD1 (6 bases). The germline V and J ends were trimmed by 7 bases and 7 bases, with 16 bases remaining between them. The germline gives CDR1 SQVTM, CDR2 ANQGSEA. The CDR3 extends over 13 amino acids. CDR3 region: CSALTGGGEKLFF. CDR3 sequence (DNA): TGCAGCGCCCTGACAGGCGGGGGTGAAAAACTGTTTTTT. The complete variable domain, with remaining parts taken from reference TRBV29-1 and TRBJ1-4, reads SAVISQKPSRDICQRGTSLTIQCQVDSQVTMMFWYRQQPGQSLTLIATANQGSEATYESGFVIDKFPISRPNLTFSTLTVSNMSPEDSSIYLCSALTGGGEKLFFGSGTQLSVL.

The chain links TRBV20-1 to TRBJ2-7; maybe TRBD2 (5 bases). The CDR3 is 15 residues long. V dropped 0 bases and J dropped 2 bases, with 14 bases sitting between them. Germline CDR1 is DFQATT and CDR2 is SNEGSKA (reference sequence). The CDR3 nucleotides read TGCAGTGCTAGAGATACCGGGATATTAACCTACGAGCAGTACTTC. This translates into CSARDTGILTYEQYF.

This clonotype came up a few times. The rearrangement joins TRBV29-1 to TRBJ2-7; tentatively, D is TRBD1 (8 bases). The length of the CDR3 is 13 residues. Germline V gives CDR1 SQVTM, CDR2 ANQGSEA. The germline V and J ends were trimmed by 2 bases and 7 bases, with 15 bases remaining between them. The CDR3 here is CSVETGGGFEQYF. CDR3 DNA: TGCAGCGTTGAAACAGGGGGGGGATTTGAGCAGTACTTC.

V usage is TRBV6-5 and J usage is TRBJ2-5; 11 nucleotides match TRBD2. The CDR3 covers 15 residues. The germline V gene has CDR1 MNHEY and CDR2 SVGAGI. With 0 bases clipped from V and 7 bases from J, the junction kept 4 bases outside the gene matches. The CDR3 loop is CASSYSVAGGGTQYF. For the CDR3, the DNA is TGTGCCAGCAGTTACTCCGTAGCGGGGGGGGGGACCCAGTACTTC.

This rearrangement joins TRBV7-2 to TRBJ1-1, with 9 nucleotides matching TRBD1. The germline gives CDR1 SGHTA, CDR2 FQGNSA. The CDR3 sequence is 13 residues long. J lost 10 bases, V lost 5 bases, and 8 bases had no gene match. DNA of the CDR3: TGTGCCAGCAGCCCAAGGGGGACAGGGACAGCTTTCTTT. Its protein is CASSPRGTGTAFF.